A selection of T cell receptor beta chains follows, all from one sample in a study of T cell responses to AZD1222 COVID-19 vaccine. The assay was immunoSEQ multiplex PCR, and TCRdb's table has in-frame clones only and misses some. The table lists roughly 84,000 clones, around 90% of them singletons. The material sequenced was peripheral blood, taken 28 days after the second AZD1222 dose. All receptors come from an adult who received the AZD1222 COVID-19 vaccine. Both conserved end residues are part of each CDR3. The order of the fields is CDR3 length, D gene, J gene, V gene, clone size, CDR3 DNA, CDR3 protein. D genes are given only for firm matches. Part of the rows lack a size; the others show once, few, many or a class for expanded clones.

17,TRBD1,TRBJ1-1,TRBV30,.,TGTGCCTGGAGTGCGCCCACCAAACAGGGGATGCCATCTGAAGCTTTCTTT,CAWSAPTKQGMPSEAFF
15,TRBD1,TRBJ2-5,TRBV10-3,.,TGTGCCATCAGTGTGCAGGACAGGTACCAAGAGACCCAGTACTTC,CAISVQDRYQETQYF
13,.,TRBJ1-4,TRBV28,.,TGTGCCACCTCCGGACGGATAAATGAAAAACTGTTTTTT,CATSGRINEKLFF
14,.,TRBJ2-3,TRBV7-2,.,TGTGCCAGCAGCTCTGACAGTCACACAGATACGCAGTATTTT,CASSSDSHTDTQYF
15,.,TRBJ1-2,TRBV7-9,.,TGTGCCAGCAGCTTAGGCCGGGATGGAGATTATGGCTACACCTTC,CASSLGRDGDYGYTF
17,TRBD2,TRBJ2-1,TRBV11-3,.,TGTGCCAGCAGCTTAGGACTAGCGGGGGGACAACTTGATGAGCAGTTCTTC,CASSLGLAGGQLDEQFF
16,TRBD2,TRBJ2-7,TRBV4-3,.,TGCGCCAGCAGCCAAGATAGCGGGGGATCTATCTACGAGCAGTACTTC,CASSQDSGGSIYEQYF
14,.,TRBJ1-3,TRBV28,.,TGTGCCAGCAGTTTAGACAGCTCTGGAAACACCATATATTTT,CASSLDSSGNTIYF
12,.,TRBJ1-1,TRBV12-3/TRBV12-4,.,TGTGCCAGCAGTTTCCCGGAGACTGAAGCTTTCTTT,CASSFPETEAFF
16,TRBD1,TRBJ1-6,TRBV3-1/TRBV3-2,.,TGTGCCAGCAGCCGGTGGACAGGGACCTATAATTCACCCCTCCACTTT,CASSRWTGTYNSPLHF
12,.,TRBJ2-1,TRBV7-3,.,TGTGCCAGCAGCCCACAAGGATTGGAGCAGTTCTTC,CASSPQGLEQFF
15,.,TRBJ1-5,TRBV6-5,.,TGTGCCAGCAGTCCTCAACTGGGACAAAATCAGCCCCAGCATTTT,CASSPQLGQNQPQHF
16,.,TRBJ1-4,TRBV9,once,TGTGCCAGCAGCGTTGGCAGGGCCGGGGGTAATGAAAAACTGTTTTTT,CASSVGRAGGNEKLFF
15,.,TRBJ2-3,TRBV6-2/TRBV6-3,.,TGTGCCAGCAGTGATAGGGGATCCGCTTCCGATACGCAGTATTTT,CASSDRGSASDTQYF
14,.,TRBJ2-5,TRBV19,.,TGTGCCAGTAGTACCCGGGGATCTCAAGAGACCCAGTACTTC,CASSTRGSQETQYF
16,TRBD1,TRBJ2-1,TRBV7-3,.,TGTGCCAGCAGCTTCCCGGGACAGGGGGCGGTAAATGAGCAGTTCTTC,CASSFPGQGAVNEQFF
14,.,TRBJ2-3,TRBV29-1,.,TGCAGCGTTGAGCCGGGATCTAGCACAGATACGCAGTATTTT,CSVEPGSSTDTQYF
17,TRBD2,TRBJ2-1,TRBV27,few,TGTGCCAGCAGTTTAACCTCCCCCCGGGGGGGATACAATGAGCAGTTCTTC,CASSLTSPRGGYNEQFF
10,.,TRBJ1-2,TRBV10-3,.,TGTGCCATCAGAGGGGATGGCTACACCTTC,CAIRGDGYTF
17,.,TRBJ2-1,TRBV7-8,once,TGTGCCAGCAGCTTGTGGTTCCGGGCCCAAACCTACAATGAGCAGTTCTTC,CASSLWFRAQTYNEQFF
16,TRBD2,TRBJ2-7,TRBV12-5,.,TGTGCTAGTGGTCCACAACTAGCGGGGGGGACCTACGAGCAGTACTTC,CASGPQLAGGTYEQYF
13,.,TRBJ1-5,TRBV6-2/TRBV6-3,.,TGTGCCAGCAGTTTTTGGGGTAGGCAGCCCCAGCATTTT,CASSFWGRQPQHF
13,.,TRBJ2-5,TRBV18,.,TGTGCCAGCTCAAAGGGTACTCAAGAGACCCAGTACTTC,CASSKGTQETQYF
14,.,TRBJ1-4,TRBV19,few,TGTGCCAGTAGAGTACAGGGTCGAAATGAAAAACTGTTTTTT,CASRVQGRNEKLFF
17,TRBD2,TRBJ2-3,TRBV4-3,.,TGCGCCAGCAGCCAGGACCTAGCGGGGGGGCTGGGAGATACGCAGTATTTT,CASSQDLAGGLGDTQYF
14,TRBD1,TRBJ2-1,TRBV11-3,.,TGTGCCAGCAGCTGGGGACAGCCCTACAATGAGCAGTTCTTC,CASSWGQPYNEQFF
13,.,TRBJ2-7,TRBV19,.,TGTGCCAGTAGTATTAAGGAGGGAGAGGAGCAGTACTTC,CASSIKEGEEQYF
14,.,TRBJ1-4,TRBV7-9,.,TGTGCCAGCAGCTTACTAGGGGGGAGTGAAAAACTGTTTTTT,CASSLLGGSEKLFF
15,TRBD2,TRBJ2-2,TRBV11-3,.,TGTGCCAGCAGCTTTGCTAGCGGGAACACCGGGGAGCTGTTTTTT,CASSFASGNTGELFF
15,TRBD1,TRBJ2-7,TRBV6-5,.,TGTGCCAGCAGTTACCAGGGACAGGGACTCGACGAGCAGTACTTC,CASSYQGQGLDEQYF
16,.,TRBJ2-3,TRBV9,.,TGTGCCAGCAGCCCCGCTCTGGGGGAGAGCACAGATACGCAGTATTTT,CASSPALGESTDTQYF
16,.,TRBJ2-2,TRBV7-8,.,TGTGCCAGCAGCTTAGTGGTGCCACTGAACACCGGGGAGCTGTTTTTT,CASSLVVPLNTGELFF